These 8 T cell receptor beta chains originate from one sample sequenced in a study of cytomegalovirus exposure and HLA in healthy donors. The PCR employed 60 Vbeta primers together with 13 Jbeta primers. Method: immunoSEQ multiplex PCR; TCRdb's copy keeps in-frame clones and lacks some. In total, the table holds about 96,000 clones. Material: PBMCs. These receptors all stem from a woman younger than 45 in good health and CMV-seronegative.

The chain carries TRBV2 and TRBJ2-7; TRBD2 matches at 12 bases. CDR1 and CDR2 from the germline V gene are SNHLY and FYNNEI. After removal of 5 bases from V and 5 bases from J, the junction contained 16 bases not matched to a gene. The length of the CDR3 is 18 residues. The CDR3 reads CASSRIQYPGLAGHEQYF. Written as DNA, the CDR3 is TGTGCCAGCAGTCGGATTCAATATCCGGGACTAGCGGGTCACGAGCAGTACTTC.

The chain couples TRBV15 to TRBJ1-1, with D unresolved. The V end was cut by 0 bases, the J end by 10 bases, with 9 bases between. The CDR3 sequence is 12 residues long. Germline values: CDR1 LNHNV, CDR2 YYDKDF (reference sequence). This CDR3 reads CATSRDEAGAFF. The CDR3 coding sequence is TGTGCCACCAGCAGAGATGAGGCGGGAGCTTTCTTT.

The chain employs TRBV19 and TRBJ2-5; 10 positions agree with TRBD2. CDR1 and CDR2 (germline): LNHDA, SQIVND (reference sequence). Germline trimming cut 4 bases from V and 5 bases from J; bases unmatched to any gene: 10. The CDR3 is 16 amino acids. The CDR3 sequence: CASSNLLAGREETQYF. Here the CDR3 DNA reads TGTGCCAGTAGTAATTTACTAGCGGGAAGGGAGGAGACCCAGTACTTC.

The rearrangement uses TRBV27 and TRBJ1-2, with D unresolved. Germline values: CDR1 MNHEY, CDR2 SMNVEV (reference sequence). There are 14 residues in the CDR3. V was pared by 5 bases and J by 3 bases, with 13 bases between. The CDR3 bases are TGTGCCAGCAGTACCCGGGAGGGTGACTATGGCTACACCTTC. It encodes CASSTREGDYGYTF.

Concerning this clone itself: Sequence at one end of the junction differs from germline and may be a read error. At the DNA level, this CDR3 is encoded by other sequences in the same sample as well. The rearrangement joins TRBV28 to TRBJ2-1, with TRBD2 matching over 13 bases. Germline assignment: CDR1 MDHEN and CDR2 SYDVKM. This CDR3 region has 20 residues. The CDR3 sequence is CASSFRPGLAGPLQINEQFF. Written as DNA, the CDR3 is TGCGCCAGCAGCTTCAGGCCGGGACTAGCGGGACCTCTCCAGATCAATGAGCAGTTCTTC.

V is TRBV28 and J is TRBJ1-2, with 8 bases lining up with TRBD1. V dropped 8 bases and J dropped 2; count of bases not matched to a gene: 16. The CDR3 has 17 residues. Germline V gene sequence: CDR1 MDHEN, CDR2 SYDVKM. The DNA of the CDR3 is TGTGCCAGCTGGGGCCGTGCAGGGGGCAACTTCAACTATGGCTACACCTTC. Translated, it gives CASWGRAGGNFNYGYTF.

The rearrangement joins TRBV4-1 to TRBJ2-3; a weak D match, TRBD1 (6 bases). Per the germline V gene, CDR1 is MGHRA and CDR2 is YSYEKL. Between the trimmed V and J ends, which lost 2 bases and 7 bases, there was a span of 16 bases. The CDR3 covers 15 residues. The CDR3 reads CASSQPFDRLNTQYF. The CDR3, as DNA: TGCGCCAGCAGCCAACCGTTCGACAGGTTGAATACGCAGTATTTT.

The V and J genes are TRBV5-5 and TRBJ2-3; no reliable D call. V lost 6 bases and J lost 2, with 10 bases in between. This CDR3 has 13 residues. Per germline, CDR1 SGHKS and CDR2 YYEKEE (reference sequence). In nucleotides, the CDR3 is TGTGCCAGCATATTCAGGAACACAGATACGCAGTATTTT. This codes for CASIFRNTDTQYF.